This T cell receptor beta chain was recorded in a study of cytomegalovirus exposure and HLA in healthy donors (dated by TCRdb to the late 2010s). In terms of the full investigation: An earlier analysis of 587 of the donors reported 250 to 300 Gb of sequence data and 117 million unique TCR beta sequences obtained from some 200 million T cells. Roughly 290 gigabases of sequencing data and around 90 million unique TCR sequences made up an early release that covered some 640 HLA-typed donors. The genetic ancestry cluster associated with self-reported Caucasian donors included 65% to 90% of the 398 genotyped donors. The study was designed to test whether signatures of past pathogen exposure could be identified by cataloging public T cell receptors. The study profiled the T cell repertoires of fewer than 850 subjects by immunosequencing and related them to cytomegalovirus serostatus. In addition to the first cohort of 666 subjects, a separate validation cohort of 120 different subjects was used. To predict cytomegalovirus infection status, the study combined high-throughput TCR immunosequencing, statistical association of individual TCRs with disease status, and machine learning. A later analysis re-examined previously published TCR beta repertoires from more than 550 donors and added high-resolution HLA genotyping to investigate patterns of TCR occurrence. In the later analysis, no new phenotypic data were used to find candidate immune exposures; instead, reliance was placed on TCR beta sequences and their occurrence across donors. In an earlier analysis of around 540 of the donors, high-throughput TCR beta sequencing was used to judge whether each TCR beta V gene segment behaved as functional or pseudogenic. Donor age, sex, ethnicity and CMV serostatus were compiled alongside the repertoire data. Genome-wide SNP genotypes for about 65% of the roughly 670 donors were used in a later genetic analysis, which treated that subset as a discovery cohort. Every discovery cohort repertoire had been produced on one sequencing platform. Both class I and class II loci were covered by HLA typing, at four-digit resolution. Typing coverage varied by locus: roughly 629-640 donors for A, B, C, DRB1 and DQB1; roughly 510 for DQA1; about 600 for DPA1; 400 to 480 for DPB1. Because of strong linkage in the cohort, 4 to 6 DR-DQ haplotypes were treated as single units for association and clustering. Among over 350 genotyped donors of the cohort, an average of around 240,000 unique TCR beta nucleotide sequences were sequenced per donor, roughly 20% of them non-productive. The investigation overall reported the following: Assigning TCR associations to individual alleles was difficult when HLA alleles, especially DR and DQ, strongly co-occurred. Because counts were too low, roughly 16 rarely observed V segments, including chromosome 9 orphons, were excluded from the earlier analysis of roughly 580 of the donors. A later genetic analysis associated a missense DCLRE1C variant with V-gene and J-gene trimming of TCR beta chains, and an independent cohort replicated the association. In a later analysis, HLA-associated TCR beta chains were found to be more clonally expanded and to have lower generation probabilities than equally common non-associated chains. In a later analysis, TCR association rates were found to vary across HLA loci, with the most associated TCRs seen for DRB1 alleles and the fewest for HLA-C alleles. According to a later analysis, parvovirus B19, influenza, CMV and Epstein-Barr virus appeared linked to several top co-occurrence clusters. Because HLA typing was missing for some donors at each locus, association tests included only the typed subset. The sequencing pipeline was judged likely to have produced a cluster of highly shared sequence variants as a technical artifact. Some IMGT-functional V segments, including TRBV6-2 and TRBV6-3, could not be distinguished by the 87-base-pair reads and were therefore excluded. In vitro tests confirmed that a few of the cytomegalovirus-associated TCR beta chains recognize cytomegalovirus antigens. It was suggested by the authors that the approach could potentially be generalized to other disease states and immunological phenotypes. CMV serostatus was the only immune exposure information available for the cohort. According to a later analysis, most CMV-associated TCR beta chains appeared to be HLA-restricted, and the HLA associations seemed to be driven largely by CMV exposure. In a later analysis, 15,000 to 20,000 TCR beta sequences were associated with specific HLA alleles at a false discovery rate of 0.05. In a later genetic analysis, fewer N-insertions in productive TCRs were reported among donors in an Asian-associated ancestry cluster than the approximately 670-donor mean. The cohort was sequenced for TCR beta chains only, and without alpha or paired-chain data the features that could be detected were limited. A further reported finding was that TCR beta sequences accurately predicted the HLA-A and HLA-B alleles for most subjects in the first cohort. Across donors, most TCR sequences were observed very rarely, whereas some public TCRs were present in many individuals. In both the original and validation cohorts, the classifier was reported to diagnose cytomegalovirus status with high specificity and sensitivity. Correlated functional status among segregating V segments might be attributable to linkage disequilibrium, but an unknown experimental factor could not be ruled out. Roughly uniform sequencing depth across donors was assumed in presence/absence analyses, although this assumption may not hold. In an earlier analysis of fewer than 700 of the donors, most TCR beta V segments appeared in productive rearrangements about 87% or about 30% of the time, broadly matching IMGT annotations. The study listed 164 TCR beta chains as associated with cytomegalovirus.

The count of this clone is one. Its binding antigen is unknown. Nothing much larger sits one base from this clone, and base qualities are not available. V lost 2 bases and J lost 9 bases; the stretch between them is 5 bases long. From the germline V gene, CDR1 is MGHRA and CDR2 is YSYEKL. Measured from the cysteine to the phenylalanine, the CDR3 is 12 residues long. Only the CDR3 DNA stays, 36 bases, in frame from base 1. The cohort consisted of some 730 healthy bone marrow donors. At the time of sampling, every cohort member was nominally healthy, though immune exposures that went unrecorded were likely present. The donor was CMV seropositive and was included in the group of approximately 310 seropositive cohort members. Every donor gave a peripheral blood sample, and the peripheral blood mononuclear cells from that sample were used for TCR beta sequencing. The Qiagen DNeasy Blood Extraction Kit was used to extract genomic DNA from the blood cell samples.

Library generation was performed with the immunoSEQ multiplex PCR assay. A mixture of 60 forward primers for TCR Vbeta segments and 13 reverse primers for TCR Jbeta segments was used in the multiplex PCR. Amplification of the CDR3 region of rearranged TCR beta genes was performed with a multiplex PCR assay on genomic DNA. Amplified TCR beta libraries were sequenced as 87-base-pair reads on the Illumina HiSeq System. In the original analysis: In a later analysis, approximately 74 million unique TCR beta chains were counted across the approximately 670 repertoires, and roughly 10 million of these chains were shared by at least two donors. To remove PCR and sequencing errors, raw reads were error-corrected and collapsed into unique sequences using a nearest-neighbor algorithm that merged closely related sequences. CDR3 sequences were aligned to IMGT reference sequences to assign V, D and J gene segments. For a sequence to be retained, a match of at least six nucleotides to both a V gene segment and a J gene segment was required. A rearrangement counted as productive if the CDR3 had no stop codons and remained in frame with V and J, and every other rearrangement counted as non-productive. Following IMGT convention, CDR3 was defined as the stretch from the second conserved V-encoded cysteine to the conserved J-encoded phenylalanine. In an earlier analysis of 500 to 650 of the donors, sequences lacking an unambiguous match to a single V gene segment were excluded. An earlier analysis of several hundred of the donors called V segments functional above 56.7% productive rearrangements and segregating when the between-donor standard deviation exceeded 5%. A statistical classification framework was built for diagnosing cytomegalovirus status from the catalog of TCR beta chain sequences. In a later analysis, V and J genes were assigned by comparing TCR nucleotide sequences against IMGT/GENE-DB human TR gene sequences. Using the TCRdist pipeline, a later analysis assigned CDR3 sequences along with most-parsimonious VDJ recombination scenarios. A later analysis defined each TCR beta chain by its CDR3 amino acid sequence plus V-gene family, and excluded reads lacking a unique V-gene family. A later analysis removed 592 highly shared, low-generation-probability nucleotide sequences to deal with suspected cross-contamination and a sequencing artifact. In a later analysis, a clonal expansion index for each public chain was calculated from normalized within-repertoire ranks of inferred template counts. In a later analysis, generation probabilities were computed with a VDJ recombination model fitted to out-of-frame rearrangements, and the resulting probabilities were checked against IGoR. In a later analysis, hypergeometric tests were used to score TCR-TCR, TCR-HLA and TCR-CMV co-occurrence, with a repertoire-size bias correction applied to TCR pairs. In a later analysis, false discovery rates were estimated by permuting HLA or CMV assignments 20 times. In a later analysis, co-occurring TCRs were grouped using DBSCAN, with TCRdist sequence similarity added in when clustering inside HLA-allele-positive subsets. Repertoires with fewer than 30,000 or more than 120,000 public chains, plus five repertoires with anomalous nucleotide sharing, were excluded from co-occurrence clustering. TCRdb's version of the immuneACCESS table is confined to in-frame rearrangements and falls short of the full clone set. An unresolved V gene accounts for under half of the shortfall where checked; the remainder is of unknown origin. That table gives V, J and clone size, and the DNA gave D and trimming. This sample lists over 150,000 clones; 60% to 80% were detected once. The ten largest clonotypes hold less than 2.5% of the sample.

The rearranged chain carries TRBV4-1 and TRBJ1-6; TRBD1 is a possible D gene, resting on 5 matching bases. Sequenced sample: PBMCs. The sequence came from a man between 45 and 60 years old in good health and CMV-seropositive. CDR3 sequence: CASSQQGSPLHF. The base sequence is TGCGCCAGCAGCCAACAGGGTTCACCCCTCCACTTT.